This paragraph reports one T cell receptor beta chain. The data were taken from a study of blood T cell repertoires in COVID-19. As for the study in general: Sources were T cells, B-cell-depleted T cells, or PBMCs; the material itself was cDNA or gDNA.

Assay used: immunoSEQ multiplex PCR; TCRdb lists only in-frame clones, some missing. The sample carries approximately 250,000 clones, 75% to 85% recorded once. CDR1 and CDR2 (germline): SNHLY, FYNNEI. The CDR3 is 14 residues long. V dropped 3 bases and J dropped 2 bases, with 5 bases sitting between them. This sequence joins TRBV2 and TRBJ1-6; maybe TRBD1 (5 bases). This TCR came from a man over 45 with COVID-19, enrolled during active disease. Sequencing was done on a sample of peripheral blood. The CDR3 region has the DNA TGTGCCAGCAGTGACAGGGCCTATAATTCACCCCTCCACTTT. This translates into CASSDRAYNSPLHF.